This TCR beta chain was sequenced during a study of cytomegalovirus exposure and HLA in healthy donors. Clones were read by immunoSEQ multiplex PCR, and TCRdb kept only the in-frame ones, dropping some. Of 110,000 or so clones listed, approximately 95% are singletons. Per the germline V gene, CDR1 is LGHNA and CDR2 is YNFKEQ. V lost 0 bases, J lost 7 bases, and 13 bases lay in between. The CDR3 covers 15 residues. This chain joins TRBV4-2 and TRBJ2-1; D perhaps matches TRBD1 (6 bases). The receptor comes from a woman younger than 35 in good health and CMV-seronegative. The sequenced sample consisted of PBMCs. In DNA, the CDR3 is TGTGCCAGCAGCCAAGATCCAACAGGGCTAAATGAGCAGTTCTTC. This sequence encodes CASSQDPTGLNEQFF.